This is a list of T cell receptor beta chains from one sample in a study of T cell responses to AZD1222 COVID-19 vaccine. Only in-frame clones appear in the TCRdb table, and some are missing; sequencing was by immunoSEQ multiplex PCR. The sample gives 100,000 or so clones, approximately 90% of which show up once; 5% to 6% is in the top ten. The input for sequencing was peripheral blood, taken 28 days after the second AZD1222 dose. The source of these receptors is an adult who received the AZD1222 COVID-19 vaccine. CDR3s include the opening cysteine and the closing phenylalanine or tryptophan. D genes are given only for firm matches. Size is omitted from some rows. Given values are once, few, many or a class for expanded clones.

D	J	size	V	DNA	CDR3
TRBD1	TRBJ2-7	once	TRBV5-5	TGTGCCAGCGCCAATCCCAGGGGGCTATACGAGCAGTACTTC	CASANPRGLYEQYF
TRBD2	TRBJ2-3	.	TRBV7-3	TGTGCCAGCAGCTTTATGGGGGGGTACACAGATACGCAGTATTTT	CASSFMGGYTDTQYF
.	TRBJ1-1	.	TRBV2	TGTGCCAGCAGCCCAAAGACTGTGAACACTGAAGCTTTCTTT	CASSPKTVNTEAFF
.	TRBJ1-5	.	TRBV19	TGTGCCAGTAGTAGGGTAGGGGGGTTATATAGCAATCAGCCCCAGCATTTT	CASSRVGGLYSNQPQHF
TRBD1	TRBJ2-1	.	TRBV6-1	TGTGCCAGCAGTGAGCCGGGACAGAAGGATGAGCAGTTCTTC	CASSEPGQKDEQFF
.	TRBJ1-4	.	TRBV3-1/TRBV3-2	TGTGCCAGCAGCCAACTTTTGGGGGGGCTGTTTTTT	CASSQLLGGLFF
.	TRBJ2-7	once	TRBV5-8	TGTGCCAGCAGCTTGGGGCAGGGGCACCACGAGCAGTACTTC	CASSLGQGHHEQYF
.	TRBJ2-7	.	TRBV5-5	TGTGCCAGCAGCAGGGCCGCCGGCCCCCCCTCCTACGAGCAGTACTTC	CASSRAAGPPSYEQYF
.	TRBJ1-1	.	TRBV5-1	TGCGCCAGCAGCAACGCAGGGACTGAAGCTTTCTTT	CASSNAGTEAFF
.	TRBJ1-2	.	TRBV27	TGTGCCAGCGGACGCCCCGCCTATGGCTACACCTTC	CASGRPAYGYTF
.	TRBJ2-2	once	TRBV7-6	TGTGCCAGCAGCTCCCAATCGAACACCGGGGAGCTGTTTTTT	CASSSQSNTGELFF
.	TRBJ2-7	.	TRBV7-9	TGTGCCAGCAGCGCCCCTTCGTCAACCCACGAGCAGTACTTC	CASSAPSSTHEQYF
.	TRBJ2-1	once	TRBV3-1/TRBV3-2	TGTGCCAGCAGCCAAGATCGAGGGAACCGATACAATGAGCAGTTCTTC	CASSQDRGNRYNEQFF
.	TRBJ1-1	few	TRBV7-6	TGTGCCAGTAAACAGAGCATGAACACTGAAGCTTTCTTT	CASKQSMNTEAFF
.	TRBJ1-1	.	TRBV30	TGTGCCTGGAGTGTATACAGCCGGAGGAACACTGAAGCTTTCTTT	CAWSVYSRRNTEAFF
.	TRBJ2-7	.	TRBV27	TGTGCCAGCAGTCCCCAGGGGTTTGAGCAGTACTTC	CASSPQGFEQYF
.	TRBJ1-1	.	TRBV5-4	TGTGCCAGCAGCCAACGAACAGTGAACACTGAAGCTTTCTTT	CASSQRTVNTEAFF
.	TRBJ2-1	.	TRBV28	TGTGCCAGCAGTTTGTTACAGGTTGGGAATGAGCAGTTCTTC	CASSLLQVGNEQFF
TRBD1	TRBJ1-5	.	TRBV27	TGTGCCAGCAGTGACAGGGGACTGAACAATCAGCCCCAGCATTTT	CASSDRGLNNQPQHF
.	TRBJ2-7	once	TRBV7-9	TGTGCCAGCAGCAAGTTTGGGGGAGAGCAGTACTTC	CASSKFGGEQYF
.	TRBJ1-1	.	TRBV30	TGTGCCTGGAAAGATGGGGGGCTAGCTGAAGCTTTCTTT	CAWKDGGLAEAFF
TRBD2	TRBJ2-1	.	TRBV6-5	TGTGCCAGCAGTTACTCCAGAAATAAACTAGCGGGGGAGCAGTTCTTC	CASSYSRNKLAGEQFF
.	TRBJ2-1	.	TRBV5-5	TGTGCCAGCAGCTTAAACTACGGGATTTACAATGAGCAGTTCTTC	CASSLNYGIYNEQFF
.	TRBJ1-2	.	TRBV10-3	TGTGCCATCAGTGAGGGGGGGCGTGAAAGCTATGGCTACACCTTC	CAISEGGRESYGYTF
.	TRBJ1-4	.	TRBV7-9	TGTGCCAGCAGCTTATCCGGGGGGCCGTCGGAAAAACTGTTTTTT	CASSLSGGPSEKLFF
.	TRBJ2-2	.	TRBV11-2	TGTGCCAGCAGGGGTGGGTGGGACTCATACACCGGGGAGCTGTTTTTT	CASRGGWDSYTGELFF
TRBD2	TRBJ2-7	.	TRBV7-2	TGTGCCAGCAGCCGCCGCGGGAGATTGGGCAAGGAGCAGTACTTC	CASSRRGRLGKEQYF
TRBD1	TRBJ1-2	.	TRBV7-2	TGTGCCAGCAGCTTAGGATGGGGACAGTGGTTTCATGGCTACACCTTC	CASSLGWGQWFHGYTF
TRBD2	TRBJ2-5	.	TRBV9	TGTGCCAGCAGCCTCCATCAAGGACTAGCGGGGGGGCCGCCAGAGACCCAGTACTTC	CASSLHQGLAGGPPETQYF
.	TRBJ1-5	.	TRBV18	TGTGCCAGCTCACCATCCAGGGGAGTTGGACTTCAGCCCCAGCATTTT	CASSPSRGVGLQPQHF
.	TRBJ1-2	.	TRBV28	TGTGCCAGCAGTCCCCCCCAGTCGGGGGGACCCTATGGCTACACCTTC	CASSPPQSGGPYGYTF
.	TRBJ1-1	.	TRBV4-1	TGCGCCAGCAGCCTTGGCGGGTCGACTGAAGCTTTCTTT	CASSLGGSTEAFF
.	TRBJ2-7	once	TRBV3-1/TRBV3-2	TGTGCCAGCAGCCACCGAATGGACTCCGAGCGGGCTAGAAACTACGAGCAGTACTTC	CASSHRMDSERARNYEQYF
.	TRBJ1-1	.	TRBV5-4	TGTGCCAGCAGCTTGGCTGAGGGCACTGAAGCTTTCTTT	CASSLAEGTEAFF
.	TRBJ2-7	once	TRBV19	TGTGCCAGTAGTATAGGTAAGGGGACACCAGCCTACGAGCAGTACTTC	CASSIGKGTPAYEQYF
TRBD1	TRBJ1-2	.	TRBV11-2	TGTGCCAGCAGCTTGGGCCCCCAAACAGGGGGCAAGAACTATGGCTACACCTTC	CASSLGPQTGGKNYGYTF
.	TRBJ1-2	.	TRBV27	TGTGCCAGCAGTTTATCAGGAGGGGGTCTTGGTGGCTACACCTTC	CASSLSGGGLGGYTF
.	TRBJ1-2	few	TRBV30	TGTGCCTGGAGTGTAGTTCGCGGGGGCTACGGCTACACCTTC	CAWSVVRGGYGYTF
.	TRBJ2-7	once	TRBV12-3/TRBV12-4	TGTGCCAGCAGTCCCGCCCACATCTACGAGCAGTACTTC	CASSPAHIYEQYF
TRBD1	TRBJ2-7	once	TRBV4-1	TGCGCCAGCAGCCAAGATGGGGACAGGGGACACTACGAGCAGTACTTC	CASSQDGDRGHYEQYF
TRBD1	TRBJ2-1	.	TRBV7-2	TGTGCCAGCAGCCCAGGGGGAACAGGGGAGCAGTTCTTC	CASSPGGTGEQFF
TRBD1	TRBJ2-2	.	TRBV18	TGTGCCAGCTCACGGGCGGGACAGGGTCGTCGGTATGGAAAAACCGGGGAGCTGTTTTTT	CASSRAGQGRRYGKTGELFF
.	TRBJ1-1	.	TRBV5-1	TGCGCCAGCAGCTTGGGGGTGGGAAGTATGAACACTGAAGCTTTCTTT	CASSLGVGSMNTEAFF
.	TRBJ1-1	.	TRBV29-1	TGCAGCGTTGGGCTTGCGAGGAGGAACACTGAAGCTTTCTTT	CSVGLARRNTEAFF
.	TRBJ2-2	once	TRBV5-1	TGCGCCAGCAGCTTGGTTATGACCGGGGAGCTGTTTTTT	CASSLVMTGELFF
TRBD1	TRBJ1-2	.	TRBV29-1	TGCAGCGTTGAGCGACAGGGGAACTATGGCTACACCTTC	CSVERQGNYGYTF
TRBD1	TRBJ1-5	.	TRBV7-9	TGTGCCAGCAGCTTACCACCGGGACAGGGGGCGAGTCAGCCCCAGCATTTT	CASSLPPGQGASQPQHF
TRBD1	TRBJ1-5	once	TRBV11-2	TGTGCCAGCAGCTCTAGACCGGACAGGGCAAATCAGCCCCAGCATTTT	CASSSRPDRANQPQHF